This T cell receptor beta chain was captured in a study of T cells in Graves' hyperthyroidism and ophthalmopathy. This clonotype was seen ten or more times. There were TCR beta CDR3 regions amplified from RNA transcripts. HTBI primers were the set used in a first-round RT-PCR of the TCR CDR3. MiXCR, run by TCRdb on the multiplex PCR reads, gives a single entry per CDR3 protein. The sample records 200,000 to 300,000 distinct CDR3 sequences, around 24% being singletons. The receptor was derived from a woman aged 40 to 50 with Graves' ophthalmopathy. The sequenced sample consisted of blood.

The CDR3: CSVSGSLGTNTYEQYF. The CDR3 bases are TGCAGCGTTAGCGGGAGTTTAGGAACCAACACCTACGAGCAGTACTTC. The gene calls are TRBV29-1 and TRBJ2-7, with 8 positions matching TRBD2. Germline V gene sequence: CDR1 SQVTM, CDR2 ANQGSEA. The CDR3 loop spans 16 amino acids. V lost 5 bases and J lost 2; bases outside the gene matches: 14.